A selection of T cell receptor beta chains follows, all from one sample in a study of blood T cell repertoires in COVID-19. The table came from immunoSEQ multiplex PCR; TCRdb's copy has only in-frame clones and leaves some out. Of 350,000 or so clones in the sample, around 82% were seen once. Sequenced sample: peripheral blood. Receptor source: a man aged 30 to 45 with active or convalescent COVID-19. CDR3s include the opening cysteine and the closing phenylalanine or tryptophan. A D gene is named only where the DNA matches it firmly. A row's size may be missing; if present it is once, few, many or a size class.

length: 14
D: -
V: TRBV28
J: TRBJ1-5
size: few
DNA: TGTGCCAGCAGTACCTACGGTAGCAATCAGCCCCAGCATTTT
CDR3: CASSTYGSNQPQHF

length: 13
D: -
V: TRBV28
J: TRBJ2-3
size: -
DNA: TGTGCCAGCAGTTACCAGGGAGGAGATACGCAGTATTTT
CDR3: CASSYQGGDTQYF

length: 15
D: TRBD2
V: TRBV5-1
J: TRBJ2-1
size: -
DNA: TGCGCCAGCAGCTTGGACGGGACTAGCGGGAGAGAGCAGTTCTTC
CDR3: CASSLDGTSGREQFF

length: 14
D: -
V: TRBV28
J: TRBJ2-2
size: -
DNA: TGTGCCAGCAGGCACCTTAGCGGTACCGGGGAGCTGTTTTTT
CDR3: CASRHLSGTGELFF

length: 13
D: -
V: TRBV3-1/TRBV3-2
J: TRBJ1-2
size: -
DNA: TGTGCCAGCAGCCAAGATCTGCGGGATGGCTACACCTTC
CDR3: CASSQDLRDGYTF

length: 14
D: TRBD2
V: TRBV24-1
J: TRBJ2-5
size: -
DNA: TGTGCCACCAGCCGTTCGGGAGGGGAAGAGACCCAGTACTTC
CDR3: CATSRSGGEETQYF

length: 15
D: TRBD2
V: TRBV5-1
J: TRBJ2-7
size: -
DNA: TGCGCCAGCGCCGAACTCGGCGGGAGCTCCTACGAGCAGTACTTC
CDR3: CASAELGGSSYEQYF

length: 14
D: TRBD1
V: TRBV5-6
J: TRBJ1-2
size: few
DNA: TGTGCCAGCAGCCCCACTGGGACAGGGAATGGCTACACCTTC
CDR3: CASSPTGTGNGYTF

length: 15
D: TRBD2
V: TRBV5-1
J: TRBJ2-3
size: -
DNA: TGCGCCAGCAGCTCCGGGACTAGCTTGGCAGATACGCAGTATTTT
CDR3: CASSSGTSLADTQYF

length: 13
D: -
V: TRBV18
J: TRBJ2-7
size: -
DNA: TGTGCCACAAGCCCGGCGGATACCTACGAGCAGTACTTC
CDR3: CATSPADTYEQYF

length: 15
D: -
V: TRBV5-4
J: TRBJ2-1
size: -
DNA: TGTGCCAGCAGCTTGGAAGGAGGGCCCATCAATGAGCAGTTCTTC
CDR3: CASSLEGGPINEQFF

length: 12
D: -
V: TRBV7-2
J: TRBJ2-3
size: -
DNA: TGTGCCAGCACCGGACTAACAGATACGCAGTATTTT
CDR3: CASTGLTDTQYF

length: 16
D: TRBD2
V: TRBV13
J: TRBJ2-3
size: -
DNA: TGTGCCAGCAGCGTGGGACTAGCGGCACACACAGATACGCAGTATTTT
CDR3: CASSVGLAAHTDTQYF

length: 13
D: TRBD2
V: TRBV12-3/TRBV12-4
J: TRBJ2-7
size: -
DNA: TGTGCCAGCAGTTTGAGGGAGGGGTACGAGCAGTACTTC
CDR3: CASSLREGYEQYF

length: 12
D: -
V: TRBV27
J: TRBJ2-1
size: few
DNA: TGTGCCAGCCGGGGTTCCTACAATGAGCAGTTCTTC
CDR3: CASRGSYNEQFF

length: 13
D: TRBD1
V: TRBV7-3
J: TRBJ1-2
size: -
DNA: TGTGCCAGCAGCCGACAGGGTTTGGGAGGCTACACCTTC
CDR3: CASSRQGLGGYTF

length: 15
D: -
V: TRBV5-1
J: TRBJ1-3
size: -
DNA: TGCGCCAGCAGCCAACTGGGGGGTGCTGGAAACACCATATATTTT
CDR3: CASSQLGGAGNTIYF

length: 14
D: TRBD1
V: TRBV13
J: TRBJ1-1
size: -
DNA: TGTGCCAGCAGCTTTTTCCGGGACAGCCCTGAAGCTTTCTTT
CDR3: CASSFFRDSPEAFF

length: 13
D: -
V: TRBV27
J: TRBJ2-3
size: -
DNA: TGTGCCAGCAGTCTGACAGCCCCAAGTCCGCAGTATTTT
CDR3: CASSLTAPSPQYF

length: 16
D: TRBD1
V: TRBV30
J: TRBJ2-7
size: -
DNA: TGTGCCTGGAGCAAACCGGGACAGGGGGCCACCTACGAGCAGTACTTC
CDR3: CAWSKPGQGATYEQYF

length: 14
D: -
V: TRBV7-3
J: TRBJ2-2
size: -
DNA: TGTGCCAGCAGCCGGACTCCGCGAGGCGGGGAGCTGTTTTTT
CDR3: CASSRTPRGGELFF

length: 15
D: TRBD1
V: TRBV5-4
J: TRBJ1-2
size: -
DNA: TGTGCCAGCAGCTTGGAGGGGGCGCGGGGCTATGGCTACACCTTC
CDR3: CASSLEGARGYGYTF

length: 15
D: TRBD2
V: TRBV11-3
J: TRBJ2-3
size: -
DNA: TGTGCCAGCTCCCGGGCGGGACTAAGCACAGATACGCAGTATTTT
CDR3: CASSRAGLSTDTQYF

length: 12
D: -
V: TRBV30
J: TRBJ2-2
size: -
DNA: TGTGCCTGGAGTCGAGGGTCCGGGGAGCTGTTTTTT
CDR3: CAWSRGSGELFF

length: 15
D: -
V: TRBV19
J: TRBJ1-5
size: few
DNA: TGTGCCAGTAGTCACGGACAGAATAGCAATCAGCCCCAGCATTTT
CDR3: CASSHGQNSNQPQHF

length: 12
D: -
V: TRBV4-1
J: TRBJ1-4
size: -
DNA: TGCGCCAGCGGCCATCCTACCGAAAAACTGTTTTTT
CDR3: CASGHPTEKLFF

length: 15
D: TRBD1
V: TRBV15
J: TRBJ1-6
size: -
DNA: TGTGCCACCAGCAGAGATCCCCAGGGGGATTCACCCCTCCACTTT
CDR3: CATSRDPQGDSPLHF